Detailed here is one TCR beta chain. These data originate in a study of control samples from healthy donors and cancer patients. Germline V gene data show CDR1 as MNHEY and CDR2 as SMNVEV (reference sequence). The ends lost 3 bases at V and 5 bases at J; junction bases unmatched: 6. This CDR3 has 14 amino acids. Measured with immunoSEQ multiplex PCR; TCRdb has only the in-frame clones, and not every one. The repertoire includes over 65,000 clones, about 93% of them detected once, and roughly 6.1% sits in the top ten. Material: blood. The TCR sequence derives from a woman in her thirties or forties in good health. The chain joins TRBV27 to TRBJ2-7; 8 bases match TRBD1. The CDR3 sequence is CASSFLGQGDEQYF. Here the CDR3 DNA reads TGTGCCAGCAGTTTCCTTGGACAGGGAGACGAGCAGTACTTC.